Below are 24 T cell receptor beta chains sequenced from a single sample in a study of cytomegalovirus exposure and HLA in healthy donors (dated by TCRdb to 2017 to 2019). Library creation used the immunoSEQ multiplex PCR assay. For the multiplex PCR, a mixture combining 60 forward primers for TCR Vbeta segments and 13 reverse primers for TCR Jbeta segments was used. As stored in TCRdb, this immuneACCESS dataset retains in-frame rearrangements with V and J assigned. A fraction of the clones does not appear; measured against another copy, unresolved V genes explain less than half of the discrepancy, and the remainder lacks a known reason. Recorded for this sample are over 150,000 clones; roughly 87% of them occurred a single time. The leading ten clones occupy about 1.6% of the sample. Sample: PBMCs. The receptors derive from a girl between 5 and 17 years old in good health and CMV-seropositive.

The V gene is TRBV5-1, the J gene TRBJ2-7, with 9 positions matching TRBD1. Germline assignment: CDR1 SGHRS and CDR2 YFSETQ. The CDR3 contains 16 residues. V shed 3 bases, J shed 2 bases, and the junction held 9 bases outside the gene matches. This CDR3 reads CASSSWAGTGTYEQYF. Written as DNA, the CDR3 is TGCGCCAGCAGCTCTTGGGCCGGGACAGGGACCTACGAGCAGTACTTC. The whole variable domain, filled in from reference TRBV5-1 and TRBJ2-7, reads KAGVTQTPRYLIKTRGQQVTLSCSPISGHRSVSWYQQTPGQGLQFLFEYFSETQRNKGNFPGRFSGRQFSNSRSEMNVSTLELGDSALYLCASSSWAGTGTYEQYFGPGTRLTVT.

This clone has a single count. The CDR3 DNA follows: TGTGCCAGCAGCTTACAGGGGAATAATTCACCCCTCCACTTT. Residues: CASSLQGNNSPLHF. V usage is TRBV7-9 and J usage is TRBJ1-6; D may be TRBD1 (6 bases). Germline CDR1 and CDR2: SEHNR and FQNEAQ (reference sequence). The CDR3 length is 14 residues. The V and J ends lost 2 bases and 5 bases respectively, with 7 bases between them.

The chain combines TRBV4-3 with TRBJ2-2; 8 bases agree with TRBD1. The CDR3 runs to 15 residues. Germline V CDR1 and CDR2: LGHNA, YSLEER. J lost 6 bases, V lost 4 bases, and 7 bases had no gene match. In DNA, the CDR3 is TGCGCCAGCAGCCCCGACAGGGGTATACCCGGGGAGCTGTTTTTT. Amino acids: CASSPDRGIPGELFF.

This clone appeared a few times. This rearrangement joins TRBV4-3 to TRBJ2-1, with a tentative D call TRBD2 (6 bases). V lost 1 base to trimming and J lost 12 bases, with 22 bases between them. Germline V gene sequence: CDR1 LGHNA, CDR2 YSLEER. The CDR3 consists of 16 residues. The CDR3 coding sequence is TGCGCCAGCAGCCAAGGAGGGACTGGGGTCTTTGTTCGGCAGTTCTTC. Translated, it gives CASSQGGTGVFVRQFF.

CDR3 nucleotides: TGTGCCAGCTCATTGGACAGGGACCCGCGGGGCGCTTTCTTT. This translates into CASSLDRDPRGAFF. The chain recombines TRBV18 with TRBJ1-1, with TRBD1 matching over 8 bases. The germline V gene encodes CDR1 KGHSH and CDR2 LQKENI. V dropped 5 bases and J dropped 11; count of bases not matched to a gene: 13. This CDR3 region has 14 residues.

This chain joins TRBV18 and TRBJ1-1; D not resolved. The CDR3 loop spans 14 amino acids. V was clipped by 2 bases and J by 0 bases, with 7 bases between them. From germline, CDR1 is KGHSH and CDR2 LQKENI. This CDR3 is CASSPGQLNTEAFF. In DNA, the CDR3 is TGTGCCAGCTCACCAGGGCAGTTGAACACTGAAGCTTTCTTT. Looking up the rest from reference TRBV18 and TRBJ1-1 gives the full variable domain: NAGVMQNPRHLVRRRGQEARLRCSPMKGHSHVYWYRQLPEEGLKFMVYLQKENIIDESGMPKERFSAEFPKEGPSILRIQQVVRGDSAAYFCASSPGQLNTEAFFGQGTRLTVV.

This chain uses TRBV18 with TRBJ1-2; TRBD1 aligns across 11 bases. The V and J ends lost 3 bases and 8 bases, in that order; junction bases with no gene match: 8. The CDR3 has 15 amino acids. The germline CDR1 and CDR2 sequences are KGHSH and LQKENI. In DNA form, the CDR3 reads TGTGCCAGCTCACCGACCACGGACAGGGGGCAGGGCTACACCTTC. Translated, it gives CASSPTTDRGQGYTF.

The chain recombines TRBV11-2 with TRBJ2-3; TRBD2 matches 9 bases. CDR3 length: 15 residues. Germline V gene data show CDR1 as SGHAT and CDR2 as FQNNGV. V shed 0 bases and J 10 bases; nucleotides not matched to a gene: 8. The CDR3 DNA follows: TGTGCCAGCAGCTTAGATGGTGCGCGGGAGGGTCCGCAGTATTTT. It translates to CASSLDGAREGPQYF.

This clone was seen only once. V usage is TRBV11-3 and J usage is TRBJ2-2; TRBD2 matches at 12 bases. Losses at the gene ends were 4 bases for V and 4 bases for J; bases not matched to a gene: 1. The CDR3 contains 15 residues. The germline CDR1 and CDR2 sequences are SGHNT and YENEEA. The CDR3 sequence: CASSSTSGSTGELFF. The CDR3 coding sequence is TGTGCCAGCAGCTCGACTAGCGGGAGCACCGGGGAGCTGTTTTTT.

This chain uses TRBV29-1 with TRBJ2-5; possibly TRBD2 for D (6 bases). With 7 bases removed from V and 5 bases from J, the gap between germline ends came to 14 bases. Germline V CDR1 and CDR2: SQVTM, ANQGSEA. This CDR3 region has 12 residues. The CDR3 sequence: CSADGLHETQYF. The CDR3 DNA follows: TGCAGCGCTGATGGACTACACGAGACCCAGTACTTC.

V gene TRBV30 combines with J gene TRBJ1-3; possibly TRBD1 for D (5 bases). From germline, CDR1 is GTSNPN and CDR2 SVGIG (reference sequence). The V gene lost 0 bases and the J gene lost 4 bases, with 10 bases spanning the gap. The CDR3 sequence is 14 residues long. CDR3 protein: CAWSVQAGGNTIYF. The CDR3 bases are TGTGCCTGGAGTGTACAGGCAGGCGGAAACACCATATATTTT.

The rearrangement links TRBV28 to TRBJ2-5; 7 nucleotides match TRBD2. V was clipped by 5 bases and J by 2 bases; unmatched bases: 11. CDR1 and CDR2 from the germline V gene are MDHEN and SYDVKM. The CDR3 runs 16 residues. CDR3 DNA: TGTGCCAGCAGTGCCTCCAGCGGGAACAATCAAGAGACCCAGTACTTC. Protein: CASSASSGNNQETQYF.

In this sample, this clone turned up a few times. The chain couples TRBV27 to TRBJ2-1, with D possibly matching TRBD2 (6 bases). CDR3 length equals 12 residues. CDR1 MNHEY and CDR2 SMNVEV come from the germline V gene (reference sequence). V shed 2 bases and J shed 10 bases, with 9 bases lying between them. The CDR3 DNA reads TGTGCCAGCAGTTTAGCCCGGGGGGAGCAGTTCTTC. Residues: CASSLARGEQFF.

The chain couples TRBV18 to TRBJ1-2, with 8 bases matching TRBD1. Germline assignment: CDR1 KGHSH and CDR2 LQKENI. Trimming at V came to 2 bases and at J to 8 bases, leaving 7 bases not matched to a gene. This CDR3 comprises 14 residues. CDR3 nucleotide sequence: TGTGCCAGCTCACCAGGAACGACAGGGGACGGCTACACCTTC. Protein: CASSPGTTGDGYTF.

This clone was observed a few times. J is TRBJ2-2 and V is TRBV4-1, with 7 bases aligning to TRBD1. The CDR3 extends over 12 amino acids. Per germline, CDR1 MGHRA and CDR2 YSYEKL. V lost 6 bases to trimming and J lost 6 bases; unmatched junction nucleotides: 1. The CDR3 region has the DNA TGCGCCAGCAGGCAGGGGGCCGGGGAGCTGTTTTTT. This translates into CASRQGAGELFF.

This clone has more than one count but fewer than ten. The chain combines TRBV2 with TRBJ2-7; TRBD2 might be the D (6 bases). The CDR3 runs to 14 residues. From germline, CDR1 is SNHLY and CDR2 FYNNEI. Trimming left V 4 bases short and J 1 base short, with 11 bases between. CDR3 nucleotides: TGTGCCAGCAGTGTATATGGGGGGTCCTACGAGCAGTACTTC. Its protein is CASSVYGGSYEQYF.

J is TRBJ1-4 and V is TRBV5-6; TRBD1 aligns across 8 bases. V gave up 0 bases and J gave up 5 bases; unmatched junction bases: 6. This CDR3 region has 16 residues. From germline, CDR1 is SGHDT and CDR2 YYEEEE. The CDR3 here is CASSLATGGRNEKLFF. CDR3 bases: TGTGCCAGCAGCTTGGCCACAGGGGGGCGAAATGAAAAACTGTTTTTT.

This sequence joins TRBV7-8 and TRBJ2-5; D not certain. V lost 6 bases, J lost 0 bases, and 14 bases lay in between. Germline V CDR1 and CDR2: SGHVS, FQNEAQ. The CDR3 sequence is 15 residues long. The chain's CDR3 is CASRKTPTNQETQYF. The CDR3, as DNA: TGTGCCAGCAGAAAAACGCCCACAAACCAAGAGACCCAGTACTTC. Combining the CDR3 with reference TRBV7-8 and TRBJ2-5 gives the whole variable domain GAGVSQSPRYKVAKRGQDVALRCDPISGHVSLFWYQQALGQGPEFLTYFQNEAQLDKSGLPSDRFFAERPEGSVSTLKIQRTQQEDSAVYLCASRKTPTNQETQYFGPGTRLLVL.

The CDR3 nucleotides read TGTGCCAGCAGTTTATCCCGCGACCCTACTAGCGCGAGTCACGAGCAGTACTTC. As protein: CASSLSRDPTSASHEQYF. The V gene is TRBV28, the J gene TRBJ2-7, with 7 bases identical to TRBD2. The CDR3 totals 18 residues. V trimming: 1 base; J trimming: 5 bases; junction bases outside the gene matches: 17. Germline V gives CDR1 MDHEN, CDR2 SYDVKM.

The rearrangement uses TRBV2 and TRBJ2-3; TRBD1 aligns across 9 bases. Germline CDR1 and CDR2: SNHLY and FYNNEI. V trimming: 3 bases; J trimming: 0 bases; junction bases outside the gene matches: 4. The CDR3 has 16 amino acids. CDR3 nucleotide sequence: TGTGCCAGCAGTGACGTGGACAGGGGAAGCACAGATACGCAGTATTTT. Residues: CASSDVDRGSTDTQYF.

The V and J genes are TRBV5-1 and TRBJ2-5; 7 nucleotides line up with TRBD1. This CDR3 spans 16 amino acids. J lost 0 bases, V lost 2 bases, and 7 bases had no gene match. CDR1 and CDR2 (germline): SGHRS, YFSETQ. The CDR3 bases are TGCGCCAGCAGCTTATCACGGACAGGCAACCAAGAGACCCAGTACTTC. Residues: CASSLSRTGNQETQYF.

The chain uses TRBV30 and TRBJ2-3; a possible D gene is TRBD2 (5 bases). Germline loops: CDR1 GTSNPN, CDR2 SVGIG (reference sequence). V was shortened by 6 bases and J by 8 bases, with 21 bases between the two germline ends. CDR3 length: 14 amino acids. Here the CDR3 DNA reads TGTGCCTGCCTCCGCCGGAGCTCCGGAGGTACGCAGTATTTT. It encodes CACLRRSSGGTQYF.

This clone occurred a few times. This sequence joins TRBV6-1 and TRBJ2-7, with TRBD1 matching over 7 bases. Trimming cost V 8 bases and J 3 bases; bases outside gene matches: 7. The CDR3 has 13 amino acids. The germline gives CDR1 MNHNS, CDR2 SASEGT. Written as DNA, the CDR3 is TGTGCCAGCGTGAGACAGGGCCGCTACGAGCAGTACTTC. This translates into CASVRQGRYEQYF.

This clone was detected once. The sample holds other DNA sequences that translate to the same CDR3. The chain employs TRBV28 and TRBJ2-1; D is uncertain. The CDR3 has 11 amino acids. The germline V and J ends were trimmed by 3 bases and 6 bases, with 3 bases remaining between them. Germline-derived CDR1 and CDR2 are MDHEN and SYDVKM. Written as DNA, the CDR3 is TGTGCCAGCAGTTTTCGCAATGAGCAGTTCTTC. Translating gives CASSFRNEQFF.